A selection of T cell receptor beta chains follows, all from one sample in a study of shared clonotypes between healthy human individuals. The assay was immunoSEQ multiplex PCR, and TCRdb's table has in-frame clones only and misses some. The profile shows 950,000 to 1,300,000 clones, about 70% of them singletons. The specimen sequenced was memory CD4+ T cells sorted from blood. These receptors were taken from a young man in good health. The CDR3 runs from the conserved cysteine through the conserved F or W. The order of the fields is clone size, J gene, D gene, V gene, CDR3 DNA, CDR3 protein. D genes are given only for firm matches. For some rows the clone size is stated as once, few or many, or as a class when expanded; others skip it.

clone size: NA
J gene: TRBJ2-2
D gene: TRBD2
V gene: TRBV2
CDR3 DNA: TGTGCCAGCAAACGGGAGGCGAACACCGGGGAGCTGTTTTTT
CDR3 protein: CASKREANTGELFF

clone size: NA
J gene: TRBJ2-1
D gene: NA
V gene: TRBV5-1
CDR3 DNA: TGCGCCAGCAGCGCGCTCAGGACGGATTACAATGAGCAGTTCTTC
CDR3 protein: CASSALRTDYNEQFF

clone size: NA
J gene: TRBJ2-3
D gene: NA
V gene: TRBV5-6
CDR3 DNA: TGTGCCAGCAGCTCTTCCGGGACTACGCAGTATTTT
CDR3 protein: CASSSSGTTQYF

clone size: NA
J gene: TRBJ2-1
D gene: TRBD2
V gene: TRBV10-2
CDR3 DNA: TGCGCCAGCAGTGAAGCTAGCGGGAGTAAGAATGAGCAGTTCTTC
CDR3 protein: CASSEASGSKNEQFF

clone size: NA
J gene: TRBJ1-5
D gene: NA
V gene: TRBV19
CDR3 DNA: TGTGCCAGTAGTTTTAGCGGGGGTGGAAATCAGCCCCAGCATTTT
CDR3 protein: CASSFSGGGNQPQHF

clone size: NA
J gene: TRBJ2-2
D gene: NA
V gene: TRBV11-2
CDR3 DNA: TGTGCCAGCAGCTCACGGGAGAACACCGGGGAGCTGTTTTTT
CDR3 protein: CASSSRENTGELFF

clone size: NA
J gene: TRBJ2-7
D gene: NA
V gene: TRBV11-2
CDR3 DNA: TGTGCCAGCAGCTTTGTTAGCGGTTTGGTCGGCTACGAGCAGTACTTC
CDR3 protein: CASSFVSGLVGYEQYF

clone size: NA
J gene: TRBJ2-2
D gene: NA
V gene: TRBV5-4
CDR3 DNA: TGTGCCAGCAGTCAGACAGGGAACACCGGGGAGCTGTTTTTT
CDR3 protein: CASSQTGNTGELFF

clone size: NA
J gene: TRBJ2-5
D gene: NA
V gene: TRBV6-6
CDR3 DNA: TGTGCCAGCAGTTACTGGGAGTATCAAGAGACCCAGTACTTC
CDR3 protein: CASSYWEYQETQYF

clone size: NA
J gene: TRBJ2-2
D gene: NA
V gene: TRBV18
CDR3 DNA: TGTGCCAGCTCACCTCAGGAGGACGTCACCGGGGAGCTGTTTTTT
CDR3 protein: CASSPQEDVTGELFF

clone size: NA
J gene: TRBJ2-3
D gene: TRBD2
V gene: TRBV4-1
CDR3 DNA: TGCGCCAGCAGCCGCCCCTTAGCGGGAGAGTCCCGTCATTTT
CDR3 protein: CASSRPLAGESRHF

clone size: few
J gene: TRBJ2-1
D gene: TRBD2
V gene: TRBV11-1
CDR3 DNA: TGTGCCAGCAGCTTAGTCGCTAGCGGGGTGAATGAGCAGTTCTTC
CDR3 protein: CASSLVASGVNEQFF

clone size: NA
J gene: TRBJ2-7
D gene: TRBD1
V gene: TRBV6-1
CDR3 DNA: TGTGCCAGCAGTCAAGGGGGCTCGTCACGAGAGCAGTACTTC
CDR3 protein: CASSQGGSSREQYF

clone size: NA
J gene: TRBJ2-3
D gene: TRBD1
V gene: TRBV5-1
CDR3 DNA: TGCGCCAGCAGCTTCGGACAGGGGTGGACAGATACGCAGTATTTT
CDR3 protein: CASSFGQGWTDTQYF

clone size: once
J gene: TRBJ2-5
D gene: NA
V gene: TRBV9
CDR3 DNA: TGTGCCAGCAGCGTAGGGGGCCTCCAAGAGACCCAGTACTTC
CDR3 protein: CASSVGGLQETQYF

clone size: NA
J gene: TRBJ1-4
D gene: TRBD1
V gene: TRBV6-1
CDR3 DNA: TGTGCCAGCAGCCGGGGACAGGGGAACGAAAAACTGTTTTTT
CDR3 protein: CASSRGQGNEKLFF

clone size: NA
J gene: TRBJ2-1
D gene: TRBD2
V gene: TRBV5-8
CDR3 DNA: TGTGCCAGCAAGACTAGCGGGGGGGCCTTCAACTACAATGAGCAGTTCTTC
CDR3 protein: CASKTSGGAFNYNEQFF